The clone carrying this TCR beta chain was detected only once. Its specificity is not known. This sample was taken from a study of cytomegalovirus exposure and HLA in healthy donors. Study context: An early data release held 79 million or so unique TCRs from HLA-typed donors. Study conclusions and caveats: HLA alleles showed associations with some 15,000 TCR beta sequences in a later analysis, at a 0.05 false discovery rate. Approximately 160 TCR beta chains were listed as cytomegalovirus-associated.

This CDR3 comprises 16 residues. Per germline, CDR1 SGHVS and CDR2 FQNEAQ. The ends were cut back, 1 base at V and 7 bases at J, with 14 bases in the middle. PCR was performed using 60 Vbeta and 13 Jbeta primers. TCRdb's table, derived via immunoSEQ multiplex PCR, lists solely in-frame clones and lacks some. The profile shows roughly 260,000 clones, 80% to 90% of them singletons. The material sequenced was PBMCs. The chain employs TRBV7-8 and TRBJ1-6; maybe TRBD1 (6 bases). The sequence derives from a woman aged 40 to 49 in good health and CMV-seropositive. The CDR3 DNA reads TGTGCCAGCAGCTTAGACAACAGGGAGCGCAATTCACCCCTCCACTTT. Amino acid sequence: CASSLDNRERNSPLHF.